The 10 T cell receptor beta chains reported below all come from one sample, sequenced in a study of vaccination effects on CD4 cells after COVID-19. Only in-frame clones appear in the TCRdb table, and some are missing; sequencing was by immunoSEQ multiplex PCR. The repertoire includes tens of thousands of clones, approximately 80% of them detected once, and over 2% sits in the top ten. Sequencing followed a ViraFEST assay step that expanded antigen-specific CD4+ T cells with viral peptide pools. Following a roughly 11-day culture, CD4+ T cells were purified. The antigens these receptors bind are not known. The sample consisted of CD4+ T cells from PBMCs cultured with HCoV-229E spike peptides, taken before COVID-19 vaccination. The receptors originated from a human donor who received a COVID-19 vaccine.

The CDR3 sequence is CASSFYVPTDTQYF. CDR3 in DNA: TGTGCCAGCAGTTTTTATGTCCCCACAGATACGCAGTATTTT. This chain connects TRBV6-6 to TRBJ2-3; D ambiguous. CDR1 is MNHNY, CDR2 SVGAGI, per germline (reference sequence). This CDR3 has 14 amino acids. Trimming removed 4 bases from V and 2 bases from J, with 10 bases in between.

The V gene is TRBV12-5, the J gene TRBJ1-2, with D hard to call. V lost 2 bases and J 5 bases, leaving 9 bases between the germline ends. CDR1 and CDR2 (germline): LGHNT, FRNRAP. The CDR3 is made up of 13 amino acids. CDR3: CASGLSMSYGYTF. The CDR3 DNA sequence: TGTGCTAGTGGTTTGTCTATGTCTTATGGCTACACCTTC.

The chain recombines TRBV24-1 with TRBJ2-5, with D possibly being TRBD2 (6 bases). The ends were cut back, 6 bases at V and 2 bases at J, with 18 bases in the middle. The CDR3 runs to 16 residues. Per germline, CDR1 KGHDR and CDR2 SFDVKD. Here the CDR3 DNA reads TGTGCCACCAGTCAGCCCGGTGCGGGAAGACAAGAGACCCAGTACTTC. Amino acid sequence: CATSQPGAGRQETQYF.

The rearrangement joins TRBV5-1 to TRBJ2-5; 8 bases match TRBD2. J lost 1 base, V lost 4 bases, and 6 bases had no gene match. The CDR3 spans 15 residues. Germline CDR1 is SGHRS and CDR2 is YFSETQ. In DNA, the CDR3 is TGCGCCAGCAGCCTCTACCTAGCGGGCCAAGAGACCCAGTACTTC. Protein sequence: CASSLYLAGQETQYF.

The genes are TRBV7-8 and TRBJ1-2; D gene ambiguous. The CDR3 has 14 amino acids. Germline CDR1 SGHVS, CDR2 FQNEAQ. V dropped 2 bases and J dropped 2 bases, with 9 bases sitting between them. The CDR3 region has the DNA TGTGCCAGCAGCTTAAATCGGGGAAACTATGGCTACACCTTC. This encodes CASSLNRGNYGYTF.

The CDR3 DNA is TGTGCCAGCAGCTTGCTGGCACAAGAGACCCAGTACTTC. Its protein product is CASSLLAQETQYF. The genes are TRBV5-5 and TRBJ2-5; no definite D call. There are 13 residues in the CDR3. CDR1 and CDR2 (germline): SGHKS, YYEKEE (reference sequence). V gave up 1 base and J gave up 2 bases, with 6 bases separating them.

This chain uses TRBV19 with TRBJ2-7; the match to TRBD1 covers 12 bases. V lost 10 bases and J lost 1; bases outside the gene matches: 17. The CDR3 is 18 amino acids. In germline, CDR1 is LNHDA, CDR2 SQIVND (reference sequence). The CDR3 loop reads CATPGTGGSTTHSYEQYV. For the CDR3, the DNA is TGTGCCACCCCCGGGACAGGGGGCTCTACCACCCATTCCTACGAGCAGTACGTC.

The rearrangement links TRBV2 to TRBJ1-1; D is perhaps TRBD1 (5 bases). V was clipped by 7 bases and J by 7 bases, with 16 bases between them. Germline CDR1 reads SNHLY; CDR2 reads FYNNEI. This CDR3 has 13 amino acids. CDR3 DNA: TGTGCCAGCATCCAGACAGCCTGGGGTGAAGCTTTCTTT. Encoded protein: CASIQTAWGEAFF.

The rearrangement joins TRBV10-3 to TRBJ1-5, with D possibly being TRBD1 (5 bases). Germline assignment: CDR1 ENHRY and CDR2 SYGVKD. The germline V and J ends were trimmed by 3 bases and 2 bases, with 8 bases remaining between them. There are 14 residues in the CDR3. CDR3 amino acids: CAISDLGGNQPQHF. DNA of the CDR3: TGTGCCATCAGTGATCTGGGGGGCAATCAGCCCCAGCATTTT.

J is TRBJ1-1 and V is TRBV5-1; TRBD1 matches 7 bases. The CDR3 is 14 amino acids. Germline V gives CDR1 SGHRS, CDR2 YFSETQ. The V segment lost 7 bases and the J segment 1 base; nucleotides outside the gene matches: 7. The CDR3 reads CASGGGGSNTEAFF. The CDR3 DNA is TGCGCCAGCGGAGGGGGCGGCTCGAACACTGAAGCTTTCTTT.